This T cell receptor (beta chain) emerged from a study of T-cell memory formation after mild COVID-19. Study-wide background: Largely, TCR clusters stayed within a single donor.

UMIs and sample barcodes were carried by the TCR alpha and TCR beta cDNA libraries that 5'RACE produced using constant-segment primers. TCRdb analysed the 5' RACE reads with MiXCR anew, one entry per CDR3 protein. This table holds roughly 220,000 distinct CDR3 sequences, over 7.5% found once. As concerns this clonotype: Its specificity is not known.

CDR1 is MNHEY, CDR2 SVGEGT, per germline. Trimming took 3 bases from V and 7 from J, leaving 7 bases between them. The CDR3 consists of 13 residues. Study outcomes and limitations: Later expanders leaned toward CD4+, whereas clones contracting from day 15 to 85 were balanced CD4/CD8. The CD4+ clones that contracted clustered mainly within CM and EM, and the CD8+ clones concentrated in EMRA.

This receptor was obtained from a young man who had mild COVID-19 (a few samples of this study predate the infection). Cell type and time point are not known. Sequenced input: PBMCs or a T cell subset sorted from them (not recorded which). This chain uses TRBV6-2 or TRBV6-3 with TRBJ1-6; D call uncertain. The CDR3 sequence: CASSYRGNSPLHF. The CDR3 DNA follows: TGTGCCAGCAGTTATCGTGGGAATTCACCCCTCCACTTT.